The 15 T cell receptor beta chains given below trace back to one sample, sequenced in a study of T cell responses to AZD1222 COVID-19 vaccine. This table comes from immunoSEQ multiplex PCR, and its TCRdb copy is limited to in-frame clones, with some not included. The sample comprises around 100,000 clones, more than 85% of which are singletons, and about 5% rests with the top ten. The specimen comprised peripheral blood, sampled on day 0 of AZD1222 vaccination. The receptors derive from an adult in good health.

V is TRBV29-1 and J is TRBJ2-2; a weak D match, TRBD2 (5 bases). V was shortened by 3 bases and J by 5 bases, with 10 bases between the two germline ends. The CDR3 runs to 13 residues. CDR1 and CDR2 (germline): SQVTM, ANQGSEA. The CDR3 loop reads CSVDGRGTGELFF. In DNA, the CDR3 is TGCAGCGTTGATGGTAGAGGGACCGGGGAGCTGTTTTTT.

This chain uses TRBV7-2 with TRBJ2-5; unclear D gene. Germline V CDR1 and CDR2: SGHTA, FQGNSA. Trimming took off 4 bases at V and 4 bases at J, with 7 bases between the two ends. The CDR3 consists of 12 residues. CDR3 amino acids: CASSSPRETQYF. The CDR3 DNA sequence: TGTGCCAGCAGCTCCCCTCGAGAGACCCAGTACTTC.

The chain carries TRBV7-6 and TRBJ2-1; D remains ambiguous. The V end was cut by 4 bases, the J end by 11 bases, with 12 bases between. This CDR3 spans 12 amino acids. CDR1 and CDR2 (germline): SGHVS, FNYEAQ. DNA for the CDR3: TGTGCCAGCAGCTCAGAGTGGTATAAGCAGTTCTTC. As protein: CASSSEWYKQFF. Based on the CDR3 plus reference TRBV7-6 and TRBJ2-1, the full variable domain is GAGVSQSPRYKVTKRGQDVALRCDPISGHVSLYWYRQALGQGPEFLTYFNYEAQQDKSGLPNDRFSAERPEGSISTLTIQRTEQRDSAMYRCASSSEWYKQFFGPGTRLTVL.

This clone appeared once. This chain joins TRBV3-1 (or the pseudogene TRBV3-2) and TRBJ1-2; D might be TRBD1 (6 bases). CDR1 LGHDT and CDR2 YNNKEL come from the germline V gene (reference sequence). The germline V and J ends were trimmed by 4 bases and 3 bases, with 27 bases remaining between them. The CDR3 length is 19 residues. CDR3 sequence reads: CASSPQGFDPTDSYYGYTF. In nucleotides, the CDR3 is TGTGCCAGCAGCCCCCAAGGATTCGATCCAACGGACAGCTACTATGGCTACACCTTC.

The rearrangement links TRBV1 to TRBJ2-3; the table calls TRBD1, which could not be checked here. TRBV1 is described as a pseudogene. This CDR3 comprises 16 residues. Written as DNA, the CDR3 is TGCACCAGCAGCCAAGCGTTGGACAGGGTAACAGATACGCAGTATTTT. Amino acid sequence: CTSSQALDRVTDTQYF.

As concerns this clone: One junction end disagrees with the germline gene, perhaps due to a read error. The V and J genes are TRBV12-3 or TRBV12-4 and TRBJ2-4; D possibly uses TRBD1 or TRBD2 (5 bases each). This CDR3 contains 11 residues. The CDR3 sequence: CASSSRDAITF. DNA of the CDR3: TGTGCCAGCAGTTCCCGGGACGCCATAACCTTC.

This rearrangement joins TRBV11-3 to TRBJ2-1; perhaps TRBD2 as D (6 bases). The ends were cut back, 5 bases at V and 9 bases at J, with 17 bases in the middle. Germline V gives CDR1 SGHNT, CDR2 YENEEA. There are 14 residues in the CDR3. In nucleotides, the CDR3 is TGTGCCAGCAGCGCGGCGGGACTTTCTGCTGAGCAGTTCTTC. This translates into CASSAAGLSAEQFF.

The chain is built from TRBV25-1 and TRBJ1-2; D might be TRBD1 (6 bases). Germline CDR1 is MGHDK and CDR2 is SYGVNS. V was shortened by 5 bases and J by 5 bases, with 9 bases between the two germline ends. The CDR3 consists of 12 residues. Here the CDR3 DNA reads TGTGCCAGCAGTACAGGGTGGTATGGCTACACCTTC. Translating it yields CASSTGWYGYTF.

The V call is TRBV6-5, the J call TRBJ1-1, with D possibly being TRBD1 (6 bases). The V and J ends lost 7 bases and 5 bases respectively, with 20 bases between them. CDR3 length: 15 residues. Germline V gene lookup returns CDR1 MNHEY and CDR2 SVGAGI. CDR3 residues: CASNLMRGGRTEAFF. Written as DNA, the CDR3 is TGTGCCAGCAATCTTATGAGGGGGGGGAGGACTGAAGCTTTCTTT.

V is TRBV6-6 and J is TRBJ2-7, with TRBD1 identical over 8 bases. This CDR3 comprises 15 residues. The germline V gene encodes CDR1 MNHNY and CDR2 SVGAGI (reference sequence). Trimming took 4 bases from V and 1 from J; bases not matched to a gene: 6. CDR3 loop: CASSSRTGSSYEQYF. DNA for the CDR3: TGTGCCAGCAGTTCTCGGACAGGGTCTTCCTACGAGCAGTACTTC.

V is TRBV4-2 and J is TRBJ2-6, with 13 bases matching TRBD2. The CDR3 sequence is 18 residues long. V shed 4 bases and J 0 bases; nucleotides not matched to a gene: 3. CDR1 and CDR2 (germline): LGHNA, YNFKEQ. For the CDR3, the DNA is TGTGCCAGCAGCCCATGGACTAGCGGGAGCTCTGGGGCCAACGTCCTGACTTTC. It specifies CASSPWTSGSSGANVLTF.

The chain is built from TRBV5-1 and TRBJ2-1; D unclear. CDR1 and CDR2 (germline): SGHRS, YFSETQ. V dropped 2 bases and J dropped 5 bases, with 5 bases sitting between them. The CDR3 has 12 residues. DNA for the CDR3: TGCGCCAGCAGCTTACACAACAATGAGCAGTTCTTC. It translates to CASSLHNNEQFF.

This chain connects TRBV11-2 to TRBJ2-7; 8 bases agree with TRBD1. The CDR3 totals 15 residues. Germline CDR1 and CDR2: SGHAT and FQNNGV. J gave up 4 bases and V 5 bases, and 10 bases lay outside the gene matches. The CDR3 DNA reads TGTGCCAGCAGCCAAGAGTCGGGACAGGCTTACGAGCAGTACTTC. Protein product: CASSQESGQAYEQYF.

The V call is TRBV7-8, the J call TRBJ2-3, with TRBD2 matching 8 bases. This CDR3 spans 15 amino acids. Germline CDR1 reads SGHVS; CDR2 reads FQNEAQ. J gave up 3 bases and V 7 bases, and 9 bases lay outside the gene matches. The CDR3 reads CASTFDSGTTDTQYF. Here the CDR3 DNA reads TGTGCCAGCACCTTCGATAGCGGGACGACAGATACGCAGTATTTT. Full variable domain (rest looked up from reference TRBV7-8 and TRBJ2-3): GAGVSQSPRYKVAKRGQDVALRCDPISGHVSLFWYQQALGQGPEFLTYFQNEAQLDKSGLPSDRFFAERPEGSVSTLKIQRTQQEDSAVYLCASTFDSGTTDTQYFGPGTRLTVL.

The CDR3: CASSEVGITSYEQYF. In DNA, the CDR3 is TGTGCCAGCAGTGAAGTAGGCATAACGTCCTACGAGCAGTACTTC. The genes are TRBV2 and TRBJ2-7; D unclear. Per the germline V gene, CDR1 is SNHLY and CDR2 is FYNNEI. V dropped 1 base and J dropped 1 base, with 11 bases sitting between them. CDR3 length: 15 residues.